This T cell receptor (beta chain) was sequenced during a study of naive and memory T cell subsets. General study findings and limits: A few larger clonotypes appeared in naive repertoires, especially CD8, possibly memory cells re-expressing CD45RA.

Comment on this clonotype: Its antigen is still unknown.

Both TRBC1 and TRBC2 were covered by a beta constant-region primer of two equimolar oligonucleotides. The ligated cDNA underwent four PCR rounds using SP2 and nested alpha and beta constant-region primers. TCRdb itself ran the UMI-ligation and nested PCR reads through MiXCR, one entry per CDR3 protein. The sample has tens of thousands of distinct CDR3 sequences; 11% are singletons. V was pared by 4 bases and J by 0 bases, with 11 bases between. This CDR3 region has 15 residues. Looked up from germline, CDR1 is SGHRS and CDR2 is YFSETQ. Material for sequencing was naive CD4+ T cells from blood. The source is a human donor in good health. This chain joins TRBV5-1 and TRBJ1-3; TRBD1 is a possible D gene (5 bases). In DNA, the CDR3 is TGCGCCAGCAGCCCAGGGTCTCCCTCTGGAAACACCATATATTTT. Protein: CASSPGSPSGNTIYF.